The clone carrying this T cell receptor beta chain was recorded many times. Its matching antigen is unknown. These data belong to a study of T cell repertoires in cytomegalovirus infection. Broader study findings: Dominating the ex vivo response were TCR beta clonotypes that were CMV-specific and HLA-C-restricted. Cumulated frequencies of public TCR beta families served to identify carriers of CMV plus the relevant HLA.

The CDR3 length is 14 residues. The germline CDR1 and CDR2 sequences are SEHNR and FQNEAQ (reference sequence). V was cut by 11 bases and J by 2 bases, with 16 bases left in between. Using its own MiXCR run on the reads, TCRdb lists one record per CDR3 protein. Of about 230,000 distinct CDR3 sequences listed, over 20% were seen once; the top ten hold roughly 18%. Sequenced input: CD8+ T cells from PBMCs. This chain joins TRBV7-9 and TRBJ1-3; the D gene is possibly TRBD1 (6 bases). The source is a human donor in good health (CMV status not recorded). Some clones in this sample may be carry-over from other donors' samples. This CDR3 is CALLKDSAGNTIYF. CDR3 nucleotide sequence: TGTGCCCTCCTTAAGGACAGTGCTGGAAACACCATATATTTT.